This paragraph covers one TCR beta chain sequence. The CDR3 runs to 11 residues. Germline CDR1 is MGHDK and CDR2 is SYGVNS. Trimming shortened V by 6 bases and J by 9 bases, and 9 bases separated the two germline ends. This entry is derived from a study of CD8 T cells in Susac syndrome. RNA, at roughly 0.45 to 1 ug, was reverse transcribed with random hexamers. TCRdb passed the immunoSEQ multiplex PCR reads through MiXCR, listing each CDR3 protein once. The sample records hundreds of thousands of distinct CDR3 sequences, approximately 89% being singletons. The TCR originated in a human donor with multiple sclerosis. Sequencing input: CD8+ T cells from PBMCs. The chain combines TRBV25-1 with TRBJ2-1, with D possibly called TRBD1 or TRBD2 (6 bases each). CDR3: CASRQGGEQFF. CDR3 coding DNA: TGTGCCAGCAGACAGGGAGGTGAGCAGTTCTTC.